The present entry profiles one T cell receptor (beta chain) with its context. The record originates from a study of blood T cell repertoires in COVID-19. In the authors' workflow: How many nucleated cells were present was estimated from reference gene primer amplification. TCRdb's table, derived via immunoSEQ multiplex PCR, lists solely in-frame clones and lacks some. Clonal size and the V and J genes are those of that table, whereas D and trimming came from the DNA. This table has a few hundred thousand clones, about nine tenths appearing once. Germline V gene lookup returns CDR1 KGHSH and CDR2 LQKENI. The CDR3 runs to 16 residues. V was clipped by 6 bases and J by 5 bases, with 20 bases between them.

The sample was peripheral blood. The chain combines TRBV18 with TRBJ2-1, with unresolved D. This clonotype was obtained from a man between 45 and 60 years old with acute or convalescent COVID-19. The CDR3 nucleotides are TGTGCCAGCTCCCAAATTGGGCCAGAAGCCCACAATGAGCAGTTCTTC. It yields the protein CASSQIGPEAHNEQFF.